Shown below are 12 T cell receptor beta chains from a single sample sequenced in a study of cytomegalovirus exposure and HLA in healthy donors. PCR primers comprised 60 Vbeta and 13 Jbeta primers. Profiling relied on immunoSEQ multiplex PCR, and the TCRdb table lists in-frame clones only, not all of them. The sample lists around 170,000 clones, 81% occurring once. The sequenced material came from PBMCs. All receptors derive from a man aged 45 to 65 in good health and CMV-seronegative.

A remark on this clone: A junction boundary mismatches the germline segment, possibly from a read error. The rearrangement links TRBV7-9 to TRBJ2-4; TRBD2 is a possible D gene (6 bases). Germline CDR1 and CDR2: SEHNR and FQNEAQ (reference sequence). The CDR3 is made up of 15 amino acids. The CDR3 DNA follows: TGTTCCAGCAGCTCCAGCTCGCAGGGAGGAAACATTCAGTACTTC. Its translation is CSSSSSSQGGNIQYF.

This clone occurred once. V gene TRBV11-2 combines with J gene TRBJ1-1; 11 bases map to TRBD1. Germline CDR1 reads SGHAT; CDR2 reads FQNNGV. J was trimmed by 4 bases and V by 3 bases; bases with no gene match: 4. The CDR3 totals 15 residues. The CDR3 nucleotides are TGTGCCAGCAGCTTGGACAGGGGGCCAACCACTGAAGCTTTCTTT. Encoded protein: CASSLDRGPTTEAFF. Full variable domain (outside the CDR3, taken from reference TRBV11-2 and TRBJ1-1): EAGVAQSPRYKIIEKRQSVAFWCNPISGHATLYWYQQILGQGPKLLIQFQNNGVVDDSQLPKDRFSAERLKGVDSTLKIQPAKLEDSAVYLCASSLDRGPTTEAFFGQGTRLTVV.

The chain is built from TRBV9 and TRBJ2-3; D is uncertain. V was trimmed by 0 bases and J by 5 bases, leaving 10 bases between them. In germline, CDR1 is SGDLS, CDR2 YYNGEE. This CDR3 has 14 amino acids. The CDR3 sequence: CASSVAARIDTQYF. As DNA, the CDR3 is TGTGCCAGCAGCGTAGCCGCTAGAATAGATACGCAGTATTTT.

This CDR3 is CASSQGQMSRPQHF. DNA for the CDR3: TGCGCCAGCAGCCAAGGACAGATGAGCCGGCCCCAGCATTTT. The J gene is TRBJ1-5, the V gene TRBV4-1, with D maybe TRBD1 (5 bases). This CDR3 region has 14 residues. Germline V lookup: CDR1 MGHRA, CDR2 YSYEKL. Trimming removed 1 base from V and 9 bases from J, with 13 bases in between.

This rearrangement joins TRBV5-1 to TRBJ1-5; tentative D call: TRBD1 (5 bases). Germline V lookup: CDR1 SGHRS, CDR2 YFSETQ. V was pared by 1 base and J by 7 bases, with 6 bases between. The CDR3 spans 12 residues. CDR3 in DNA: TGCGCCAGCAGCTTGAAGGGGCAGCCCCAGCATTTT. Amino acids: CASSLKGQPQHF.

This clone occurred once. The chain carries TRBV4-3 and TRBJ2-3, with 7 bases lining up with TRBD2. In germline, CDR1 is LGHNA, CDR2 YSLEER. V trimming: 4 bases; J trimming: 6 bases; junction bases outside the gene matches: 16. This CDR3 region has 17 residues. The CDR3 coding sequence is TGCGCCAGCAGCCTCCAGGTGGGCGGGGGAGACGCGGATACGCAGTATTTT. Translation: CASSLQVGGGDADTQYF.

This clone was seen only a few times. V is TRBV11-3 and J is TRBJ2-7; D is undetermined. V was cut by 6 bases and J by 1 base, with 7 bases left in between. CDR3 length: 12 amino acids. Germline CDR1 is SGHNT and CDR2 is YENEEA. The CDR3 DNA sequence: TGTGCCAGCAGTCCTAATTCCTACGAGCAGTACTTC. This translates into CASSPNSYEQYF. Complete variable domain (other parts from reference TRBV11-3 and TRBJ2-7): EAGVVQSPRYKIIEKKQPVAFWCNPISGHNTLYWYLQNLGQGPELLIRYENEEAVDDSQLPKDRFSAERLKGVDSTLKIQPAELGDSAVYLCASSPNSYEQYFGPGTRLTVT.

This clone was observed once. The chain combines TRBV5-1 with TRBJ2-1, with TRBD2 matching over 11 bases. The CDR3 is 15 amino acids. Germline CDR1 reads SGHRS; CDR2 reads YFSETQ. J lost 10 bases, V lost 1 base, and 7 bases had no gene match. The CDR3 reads CASSLNSGGAGEQFF. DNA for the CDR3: TGCGCCAGCAGCTTGAATAGCGGGGGGGCCGGAGAGCAGTTCTTC.

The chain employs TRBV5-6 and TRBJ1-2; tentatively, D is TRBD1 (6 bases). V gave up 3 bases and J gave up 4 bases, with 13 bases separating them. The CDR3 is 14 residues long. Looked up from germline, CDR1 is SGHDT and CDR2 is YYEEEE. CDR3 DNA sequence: TGTGCCAGCAGCTCGGACAGCCCGACCTATGGCTACACCTTC. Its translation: CASSSDSPTYGYTF. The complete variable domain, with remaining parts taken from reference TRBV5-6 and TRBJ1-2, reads DAGVTQSPTHLIKTRGQQVTLRCSPKSGHDTVSWYQQALGQGPQFIFQYYEEEERQRGNFPDRFSGHQFPNYSSELNVNALLLGDSALYLCASSSDSPTYGYTFGSGTRLTVV.

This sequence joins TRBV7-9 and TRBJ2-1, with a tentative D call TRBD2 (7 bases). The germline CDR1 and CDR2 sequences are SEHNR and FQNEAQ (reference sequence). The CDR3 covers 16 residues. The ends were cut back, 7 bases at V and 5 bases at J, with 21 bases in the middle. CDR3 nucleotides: TGTGCCAGCACCCCCCTGGGGGCGGGGGCCGACAATGAGCAGTTCTTC. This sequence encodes CASTPLGAGADNEQFF.

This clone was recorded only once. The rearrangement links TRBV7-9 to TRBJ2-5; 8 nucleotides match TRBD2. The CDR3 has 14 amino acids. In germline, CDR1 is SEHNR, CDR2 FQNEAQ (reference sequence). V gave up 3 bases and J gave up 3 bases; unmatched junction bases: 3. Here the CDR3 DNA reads TGTGCCAGCAGCTTTTCGGGAGGGGAAGAGACCCAGTACTTC. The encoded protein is CASSFSGGEETQYF.

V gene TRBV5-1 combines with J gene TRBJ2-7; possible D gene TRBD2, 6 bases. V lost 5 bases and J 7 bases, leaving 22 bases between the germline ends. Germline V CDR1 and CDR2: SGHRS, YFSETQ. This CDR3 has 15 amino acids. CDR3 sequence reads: CASSFTGLPAGEQYF. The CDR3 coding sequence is TGCGCCAGCAGTTTTACGGGACTCCCGGCGGGAGAGCAGTACTTC.